This TCR beta chain stems from a study of cytomegalovirus exposure and HLA in healthy donors. Broader study findings: A later examination showed that TCR association rates differed by HLA locus, with DRB1 most and HLA-C fewest. A link between a missense DCLRE1C variant and TCR beta V- and J-gene trimming emerged from a later analysis.

Points on this clone: Its antigen remains unidentified.

There are 14 residues in the CDR3. The germline V gene encodes CDR1 SEHNR and CDR2 FQNEAQ (reference sequence). V gave up 1 base and J gave up 7 bases, with 11 bases separating them. In the PCR, 60 Vbeta and 13 Jbeta primers were used. This table comes from immunoSEQ multiplex PCR, and its TCRdb copy is limited to in-frame clones, with some not included. The top ten hold 4.2% of the sample, which has about 110,000 clones, 77% seen once. Sequencing was performed on PBMCs. This chain joins TRBV7-9 and TRBJ2-1, with D possibly TRBD1 on 5 matching bases. This TCR was recovered from a male donor in good health and CMV-seronegative. In nucleotides, the CDR3 is TGTGCCAGCAGCTTAGAAGGGGCAATGAATGAGCAGTTCTTC. Its translation is CASSLEGAMNEQFF.